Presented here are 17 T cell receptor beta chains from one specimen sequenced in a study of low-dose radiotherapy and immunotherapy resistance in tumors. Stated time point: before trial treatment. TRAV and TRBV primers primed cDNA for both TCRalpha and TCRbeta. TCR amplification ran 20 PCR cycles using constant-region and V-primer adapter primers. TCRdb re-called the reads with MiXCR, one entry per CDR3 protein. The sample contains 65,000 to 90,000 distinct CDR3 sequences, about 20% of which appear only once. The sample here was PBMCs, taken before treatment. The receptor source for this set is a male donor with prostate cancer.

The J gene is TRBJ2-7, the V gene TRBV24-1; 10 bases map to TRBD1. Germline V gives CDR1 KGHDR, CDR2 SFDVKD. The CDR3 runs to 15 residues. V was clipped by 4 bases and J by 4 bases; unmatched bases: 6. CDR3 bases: TGTGCCACCAGTGAATCCGGGACAGGGGTTTACGAGCAGTACTTC. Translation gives CATSESGTGVYEQYF.

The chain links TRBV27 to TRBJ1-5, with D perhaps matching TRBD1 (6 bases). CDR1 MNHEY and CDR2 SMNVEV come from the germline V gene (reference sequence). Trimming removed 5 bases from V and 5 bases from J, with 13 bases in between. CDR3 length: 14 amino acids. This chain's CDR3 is CASSQQGSYQPQHF. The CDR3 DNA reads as TGTGCCAGCAGTCAACAGGGATCCTATCAGCCCCAGCATTTT.

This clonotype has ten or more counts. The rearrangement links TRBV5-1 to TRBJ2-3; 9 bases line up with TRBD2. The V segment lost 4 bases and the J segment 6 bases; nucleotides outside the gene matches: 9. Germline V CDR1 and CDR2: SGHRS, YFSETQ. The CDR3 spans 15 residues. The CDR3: CASSPSIAGADTQYF. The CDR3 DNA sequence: TGCGCCAGCAGCCCCTCCATAGCGGGGGCCGATACGCAGTATTTT. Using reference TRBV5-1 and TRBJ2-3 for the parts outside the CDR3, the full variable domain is KAGVTQTPRYLIKTRGQQVTLSCSPISGHRSVSWYQQTPGQGLQFLFEYFSETQRNKGNFPGRFSGRQFSNSRSEMNVSTLELGDSALYLCASSPSIAGADTQYFGPGTRLTVL.

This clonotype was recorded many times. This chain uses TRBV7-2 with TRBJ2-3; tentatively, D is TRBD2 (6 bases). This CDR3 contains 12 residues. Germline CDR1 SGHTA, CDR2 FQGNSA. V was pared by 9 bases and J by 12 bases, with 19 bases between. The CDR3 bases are TGTGCCAGTTCAGACTCCAGGGACTCCCAGTATTTT. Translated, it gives CASSDSRDSQYF.

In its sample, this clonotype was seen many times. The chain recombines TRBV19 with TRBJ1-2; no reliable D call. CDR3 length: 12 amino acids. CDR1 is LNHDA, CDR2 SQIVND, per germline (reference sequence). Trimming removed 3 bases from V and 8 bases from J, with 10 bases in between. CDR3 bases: TGTGCCAGTAGTATCCGGGTGAGCGGCTACACCTTC. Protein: CASSIRVSGYTF.

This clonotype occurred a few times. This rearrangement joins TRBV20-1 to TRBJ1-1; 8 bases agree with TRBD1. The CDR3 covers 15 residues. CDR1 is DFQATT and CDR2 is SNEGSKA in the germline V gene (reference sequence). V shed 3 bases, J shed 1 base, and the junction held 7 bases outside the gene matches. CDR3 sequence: CSASRQGRRNTEAFF. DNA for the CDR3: TGCAGTGCTAGCCGACAGGGGAGGAGGAACACTGAAGCTTTCTTT.

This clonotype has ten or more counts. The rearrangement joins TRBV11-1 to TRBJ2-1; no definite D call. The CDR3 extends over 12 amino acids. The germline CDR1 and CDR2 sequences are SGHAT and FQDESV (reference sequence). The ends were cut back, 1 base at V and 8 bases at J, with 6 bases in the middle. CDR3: CASSLETYEQFF. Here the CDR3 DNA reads TGTGCCAGCAGCTTAGAGACTTATGAGCAGTTCTTC.

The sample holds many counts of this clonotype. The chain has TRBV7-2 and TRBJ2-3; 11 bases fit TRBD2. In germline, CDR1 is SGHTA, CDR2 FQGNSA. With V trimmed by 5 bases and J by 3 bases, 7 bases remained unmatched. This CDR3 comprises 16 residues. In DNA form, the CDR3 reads TGTGCCAGCAGCAAACTAGCGGGAGTTCGGACAGATACGCAGTATTTT. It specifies CASSKLAGVRTDTQYF.

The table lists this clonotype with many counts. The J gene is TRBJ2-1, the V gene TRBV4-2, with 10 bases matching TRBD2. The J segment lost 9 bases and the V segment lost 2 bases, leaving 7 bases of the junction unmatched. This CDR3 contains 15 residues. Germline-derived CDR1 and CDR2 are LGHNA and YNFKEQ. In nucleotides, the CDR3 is TGTGCCAGCAGCCAAACTAGCGGGGAAACGGGTGAGCAGTTCTTC. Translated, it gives CASSQTSGETGEQFF.

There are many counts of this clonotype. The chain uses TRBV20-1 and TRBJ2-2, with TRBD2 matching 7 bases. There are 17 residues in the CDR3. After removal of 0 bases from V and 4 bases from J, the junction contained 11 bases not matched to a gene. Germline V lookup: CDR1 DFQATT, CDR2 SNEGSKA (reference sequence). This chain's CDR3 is CSARDQASGQATGELFF. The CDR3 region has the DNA TGCAGTGCTAGAGATCAGGCTAGCGGACAAGCCACCGGGGAGCTGTTTTTT.

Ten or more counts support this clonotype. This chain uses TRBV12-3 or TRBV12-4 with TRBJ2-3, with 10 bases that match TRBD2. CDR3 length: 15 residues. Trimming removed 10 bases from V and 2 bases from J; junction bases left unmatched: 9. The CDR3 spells CATKTSGVNTDTQYF. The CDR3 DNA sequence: TGTGCCACCAAAACTAGCGGGGTGAACACAGATACGCAGTATTTT.

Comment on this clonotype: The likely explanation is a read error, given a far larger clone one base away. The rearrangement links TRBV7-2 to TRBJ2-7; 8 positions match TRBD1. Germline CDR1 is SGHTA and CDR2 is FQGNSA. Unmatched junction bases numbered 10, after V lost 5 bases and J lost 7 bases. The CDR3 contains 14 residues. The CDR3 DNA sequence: TGTGCCAGCAGCCAGGGGGCCGGGACCGGAGAGCAGTACTTC. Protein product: CASSQGAGTGEQYF.

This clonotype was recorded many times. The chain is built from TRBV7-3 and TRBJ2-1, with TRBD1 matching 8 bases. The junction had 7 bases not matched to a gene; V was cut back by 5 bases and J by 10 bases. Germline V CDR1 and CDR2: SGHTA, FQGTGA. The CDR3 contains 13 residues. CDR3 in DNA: TGTGCCAGCAGCCCCGGACAGGGATGGGAGCAGTTCTTC. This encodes CASSPGQGWEQFF.

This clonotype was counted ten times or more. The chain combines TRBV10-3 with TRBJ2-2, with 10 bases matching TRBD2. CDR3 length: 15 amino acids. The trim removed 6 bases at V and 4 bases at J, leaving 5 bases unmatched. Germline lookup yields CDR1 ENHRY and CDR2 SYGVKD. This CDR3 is CAIRGTSALTGELFF. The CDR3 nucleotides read TGTGCCATCAGGGGGACTAGCGCGCTCACCGGGGAGCTGTTTTTT.

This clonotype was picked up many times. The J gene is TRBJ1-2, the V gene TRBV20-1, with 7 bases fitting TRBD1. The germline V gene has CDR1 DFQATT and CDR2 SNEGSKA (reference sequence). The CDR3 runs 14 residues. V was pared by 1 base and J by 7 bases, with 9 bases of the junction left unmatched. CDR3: CSARGDRDRGGYTF. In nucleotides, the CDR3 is TGCAGTGCTAGAGGCGACAGGGACCGTGGTGGCTACACCTTC.

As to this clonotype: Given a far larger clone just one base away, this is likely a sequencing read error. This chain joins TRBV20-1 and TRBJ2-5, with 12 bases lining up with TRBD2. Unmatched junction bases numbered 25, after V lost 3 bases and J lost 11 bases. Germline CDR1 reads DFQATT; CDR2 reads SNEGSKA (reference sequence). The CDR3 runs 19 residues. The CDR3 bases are TGCAGTGCTAGTTTGCCAACTAGCGGGGGGCTCAGCTCCTACAATGAGCAGTACTTC. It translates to CSASLPTSGGLSSYNEQYF.

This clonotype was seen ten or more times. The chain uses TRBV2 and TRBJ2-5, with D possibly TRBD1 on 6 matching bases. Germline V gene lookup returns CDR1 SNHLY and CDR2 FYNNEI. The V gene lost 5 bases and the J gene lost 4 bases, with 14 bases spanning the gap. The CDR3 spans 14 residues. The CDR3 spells CASSLQGVGETQYF. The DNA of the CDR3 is TGTGCCAGCAGTTTACAGGGTGTAGGAGAGACCCAGTACTTC.